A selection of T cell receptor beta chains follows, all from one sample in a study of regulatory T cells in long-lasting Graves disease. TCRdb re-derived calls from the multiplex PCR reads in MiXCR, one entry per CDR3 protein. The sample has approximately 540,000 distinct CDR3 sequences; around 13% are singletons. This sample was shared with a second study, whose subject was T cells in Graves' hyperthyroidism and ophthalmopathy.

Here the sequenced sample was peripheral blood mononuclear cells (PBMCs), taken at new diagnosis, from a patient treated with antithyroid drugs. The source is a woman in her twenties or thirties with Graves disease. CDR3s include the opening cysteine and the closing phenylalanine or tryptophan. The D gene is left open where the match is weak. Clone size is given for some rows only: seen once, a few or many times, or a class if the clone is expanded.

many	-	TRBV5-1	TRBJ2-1	TGCGCCAGCAGCTTGGAAACGAGGGAGCAGTTCTTC	CASSLETREQFF
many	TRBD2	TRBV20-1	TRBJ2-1	TGCAGTGCTCCAGTCCCCCGAAAGGGACTAGCTGTGTTGGAGCAGTTCTTC	CSAPVPRKGLAVLEQFF
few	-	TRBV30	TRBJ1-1	TGTGCCTGGAGTACCCCAGACACTGAAGCTTTCTTT	CAWSTPDTEAFF
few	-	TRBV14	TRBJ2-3	TGTGCCAGCAGCCAACAGAAGTATGGGATTTCGGGTGGAGATACGCAGTATTTT	CASSQQKYGISGGDTQYF
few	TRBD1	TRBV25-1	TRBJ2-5	TGTGCCAGCAGTGGATTTACAGGGGGCGGGGAGACCCAGTACTTC	CASSGFTGGGETQYF
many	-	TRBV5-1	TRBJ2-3	TGCGCCAGCAGCTTAGACAGCCCCACAGATACGCAGTATTTT	CASSLDSPTDTQYF
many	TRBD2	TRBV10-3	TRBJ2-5	TGTGCCATCAGTTATCAGCGGGAGGGCCGAGAGACCCAGTACTTC	CAISYQREGRETQYF
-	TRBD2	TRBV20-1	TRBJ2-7	TGCAGTGCTCCCGGGACTACGGGCTACGAGCAGTACTTC	CSAPGTTGYEQYF
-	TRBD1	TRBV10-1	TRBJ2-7	TGCGCCAGCAGCTCGAAACAGGGGGACTCCTACGAGCAGTACTTC	CASSSKQGDSYEQYF
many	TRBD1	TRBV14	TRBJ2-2	TGTGCCACAAGCAACAGGGGCGGGGAGCTGTTTTTT	CATSNRGGELFF
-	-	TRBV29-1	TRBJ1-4	TGCAGCGTCGTTCGAGATGAGGGTAGTAATGAAAAACTGTTTTTT	CSVVRDEGSNEKLFF
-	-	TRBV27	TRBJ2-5	TGTGCCAGCAAAGGGCCCGGGCGGCGGCAAGAGACCCAGTACTTC	CASKGPGRRQETQYF
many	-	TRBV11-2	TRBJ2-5	TGTGCCAGCAGCTTGGGGGTGGAGGCGCCAGAAGAGACCCAGTACTTC	CASSLGVEAPEETQYF
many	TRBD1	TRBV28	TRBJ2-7	TGTGCCAGCAAGCCCGCAGGGGGACAGGGGATCTACGAGCAGTACTTC	CASKPAGGQGIYEQYF
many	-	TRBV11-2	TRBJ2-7	TGTGCCAGCAGCTTAGTGACCCAGGGGGGCAGCTCCTACGAGCAGTACTTC	CASSLVTQGGSSYEQYF
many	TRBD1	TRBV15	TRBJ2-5	TGTGCCACCAGCATAACAGGGGGGGAGACCCAGTACTTC	CATSITGGETQYF
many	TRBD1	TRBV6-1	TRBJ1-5	TGTGCCAGAGTTGCAAAGACAGGGACCAGCAATCAGCCCCAGCATTTT	CARVAKTGTSNQPQHF
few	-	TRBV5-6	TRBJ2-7	TGTGCCAGCAGCTGGTTTGGGGCCTACGAGCAGTACTTC	CASSWFGAYEQYF
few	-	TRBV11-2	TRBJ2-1	TGTGCCAGCAGCTTGGAGCAGTGGGAGTCTTACAATGAGCAGTTCTTC	CASSLEQWESYNEQFF
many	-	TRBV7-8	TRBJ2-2	TGTGCCAGCAGCCCTTTTAATGTTTTCGGGGTTCGAAACACCGGGGAGCTGTTTTTT	CASSPFNVFGVRNTGELFF
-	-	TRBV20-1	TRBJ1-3	TGCAGTGCTAGACAGACCCCGGGACAAGGGAGCTCTGGAAACACCATATATTTT	CSARQTPGQGSSGNTIYF
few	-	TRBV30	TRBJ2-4	TGTGCCTGGAGTGTATCTCAGGAGAACATTCAGTACTTC	CAWSVSQENIQYF
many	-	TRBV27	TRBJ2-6	TGTGCCAGCAGCGAGTGGTTCTCTGGGGCCAACGTCCTGACTTTC	CASSEWFSGANVLTF
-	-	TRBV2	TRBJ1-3	TGTGCCAGCAGAGGGGACTCTGGAAACACCATATATTTT	CASRGDSGNTIYF
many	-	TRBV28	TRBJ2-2	TGTGCCAGCAGCTCCCCCGAGGGGCGCAGCACCGGGGAGCTGTTTTTT	CASSSPEGRSTGELFF
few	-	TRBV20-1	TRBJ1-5	TGCAGTGCTAGTTACGGGTCCTCACTCAAGCCCCAGCATTTT	CSASYGSSLKPQHF
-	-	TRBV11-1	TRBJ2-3	TGTGCCAGCAGCAAACGGGAGGGGGCGCGTCCAGATACGCAGTATTTT	CASSKREGARPDTQYF
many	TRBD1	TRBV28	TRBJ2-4	TGTGCCAGCAGTTTAAGTCAGGGGGTAGACATTCAGTACTTC	CASSLSQGVDIQYF
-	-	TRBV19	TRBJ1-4	TGTGCCAGTAGTATTTTTTCGGGGGCACGGGCTAATGAAAAACTGTTTTTT	CASSIFSGARANEKLFF
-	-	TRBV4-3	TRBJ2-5	TGCGCCAGCAGCCAAGCTCTGGACGGAAGGGAGACCCAGTACTTC	CASSQALDGRETQYF
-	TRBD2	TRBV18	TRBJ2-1	TGTGCCAGCTCACCAACTAGTAGCGGGATCTCCTACAATGAGCAGTTCTTC	CASSPTSSGISYNEQFF
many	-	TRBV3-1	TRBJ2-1	TGTGCCAGCAGCCAGGAGGGATTGATTTCGGGTTGGGGCAATGAGCAGTTCTTC	CASSQEGLISGWGNEQFF
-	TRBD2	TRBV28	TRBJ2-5	TGTGCCAGCAGCCTGACTAGCGGCTTAAAAGAGGCCCAGTACTTC	CASSLTSGLKEAQYF
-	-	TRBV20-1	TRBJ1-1	TGCAGTGCTAGATGGCAGATGAACACTGAAGCTTTCTTT	CSARWQMNTEAFF
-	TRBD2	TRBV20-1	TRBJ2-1	TGCAGTGCTAAGGCCGTAACTAGCGGGGGTCGGGTGTTTTACAATGAGCAGTTCTTC	CSAKAVTSGGRVFYNEQFF
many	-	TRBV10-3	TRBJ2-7	TGTGCCACCCGCGGGGACAGCGGCCCCTACGAGCAGTACTTC	CATRGDSGPYEQYF
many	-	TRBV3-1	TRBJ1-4	TGTGCCAGCAGCGGCCGGGCAACTAATGAAAAACTGTTTTTT	CASSGRATNEKLFF
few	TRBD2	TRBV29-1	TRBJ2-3	TGCAGCGTTGAGTATAGCAGCGGGGGAGATACGCAGTATTTT	CSVEYSSGGDTQYF
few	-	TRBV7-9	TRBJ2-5	TGTGCCAGCAGTCGGTCCGAAGAGACCCAGTACTTC	CASSRSEETQYF
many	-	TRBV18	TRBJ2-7	TGTGCCAGCTCAGCGGTGGCCTCGCGAAGCGGCGAGCAGTACTTC	CASSAVASRSGEQYF
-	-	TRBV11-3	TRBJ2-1	TGTGCCAGCAGCTCCCCTAAGATACGCTCCTACAATGAGCAGTTCTTC	CASSSPKIRSYNEQFF
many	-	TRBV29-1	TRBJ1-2	TGCAGCGTTTGGTCAGGAGTTAACTATGGCTACACCTTC	CSVWSGVNYGYTF
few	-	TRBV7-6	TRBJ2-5	TGTGCCAGCAGCTTGGGGGGGCTCGCGGCCATAGGGGTAGAGACCCAGTACTTC	CASSLGGLAAIGVETQYF
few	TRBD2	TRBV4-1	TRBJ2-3	TGCGCCAGCAGCCAAGGTACCGGGCTGCGGGGGGCAGATACGCAGTATTTT	CASSQGTGLRGADTQYF
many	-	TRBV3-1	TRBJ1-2	TGTGCCAGCAGCCAAGAAGCCCTAGGGCAGGGCTATGGCTACACCTTC	CASSQEALGQGYGYTF